A single sample gave rise to the 19 T cell receptor beta chains below, sequenced in a study of prognosis after radiotherapy for stage I lung cancer. Template was genomic DNA; TCR beta CDR3 amplified in two multiplex PCR rounds. It was primers specific to each TRBV and TRBJ gene that first-round PCR used. TCRdb itself ran the multiplex PCR reads through MiXCR, one entry per CDR3 protein. The sample contains about 31,000 distinct CDR3 sequences, roughly two fifths of which appear only once. The sample was PBMCs, taken before or after stereotactic body radiation therapy (not recorded which). The receptor source for this set is a donor over 45 with non-small cell lung cancer.

This clonotype was counted a single time. The gene calls are TRBV30 and TRBJ1-3; D is undetermined. The germline gives CDR1 GTSNPN, CDR2 SVGIG (reference sequence). The CDR3 length is 13 residues. V lost 5 bases and J lost 7, with 15 bases in between. The CDR3 DNA reads as TGTGCCTGGGGCGGGATCATTGGGAACACCATATATTTT. Residues: CAWGGIIGNTIYF.

This clonotype is judged medium-sized. The V and J genes are TRBV20-1 and TRBJ1-6; unclear D gene. Trimming cost V 1 base and J 13 bases, with 17 bases left between them. CDR1 and CDR2 (germline): DFQATT, SNEGSKA (reference sequence). This CDR3 contains 14 residues. In DNA form, the CDR3 reads TGCAGTGCTAGAGCGGTTATGGGGTCAGCTCCCCTCCACTTT. Its translation is CSARAVMGSAPLHF.

This chain joins TRBV28 and TRBJ2-1; TRBD2 agrees at 7 bases. The CDR3 length is 14 residues. The trim removed 4 bases at V and 1 base at J, leaving 1 base unmatched. CDR1 is MDHEN, CDR2 SYDVKM, per germline. CDR3 sequence: CASSSSGSYNEQFF. The CDR3 DNA reads TGTGCCAGCAGTTCTAGCGGATCCTACAATGAGCAGTTCTTC.

In regard to this clonotype: This sequence is one base from a far larger clone and is likely a read error. CDR3 in amino acids: CASSLGLSGGNSYEQYF. Written as DNA, the CDR3 is TGTGCCAGCAGTTTAGGACTATCGGGGGGGAACTCCTACGAGCAGTACTTC. The chain couples TRBV6-4 to TRBJ2-7, with TRBD2 matching over 8 bases. The CDR3 has 17 amino acids. CDR1 and CDR2 from the germline V gene are MRHNA and SNTAGT. V dropped 5 bases and J dropped 0; count of bases not matched to a gene: 12.

The chain is built from TRBV11-2 and TRBJ2-1, with 9 bases lining up with TRBD1. The CDR3 has 14 amino acids. The ends lost 5 bases at V and 4 bases at J; junction bases unmatched: 3. CDR1 and CDR2 (germline): SGHAT, FQNNGV. CDR3 coding DNA: TGTGCCAGCAGCCGGGACAGGGATTACAATGAGCAGTTCTTC. As protein: CASSRDRDYNEQFF.

CDR3 amino acids: CASRTRPFEGPRSYNSPLHF. The CDR3 region has the DNA TGTGCCAGTAGAACTAGGCCATTTGAGGGACCGAGATCCTATAATTCACCCCTCCACTTT. The V gene is TRBV19, the J gene TRBJ1-6; D is perhaps TRBD1 (5 bases). V lost 6 bases, J lost 1 base, and 25 bases lay in between. CDR1 LNHDA and CDR2 SQIVND come from the germline V gene (reference sequence). There are 20 residues in the CDR3. The variable domain in full, with the rest retrieved from reference TRBV19 and TRBJ1-6, is DGGITQSPKYLFRKEGQNVTLSCEQNLNHDAMYWYRQDPGQGLRLIYYSQIVNDFQKGDIAEGYSVSREKKESFPLTVTSAQKNPTAFYLCASRTRPFEGPRSYNSPLHFGNGTRLTVT.

The sample holds many counts of this clonotype. The CDR3, as DNA: TGCAGTGCTAGTCCCGCAGCTGAAGCTTTCTTT. This gives the protein CSASPAAEAFF. V is TRBV20-1 and J is TRBJ1-1; D is unclear. The V end was cut by 3 bases, the J end by 6 bases, with 8 bases between. The V gene's germline CDR1 is DFQATT and CDR2 SNEGSKA (reference sequence). The CDR3 totals 11 residues.

The chain has TRBV5-1 and TRBJ2-5; D is ambiguous. This CDR3 region has 14 residues. CDR1 is SGHRS and CDR2 is YFSETQ in the germline V gene. Trimming shortened V by 5 bases and J by 8 bases, and 19 bases separated the two germline ends. The chain's CDR3 is CASSPQVGLDTQYF. The CDR3 DNA sequence: TGCGCCAGCAGTCCTCAGGTGGGATTAGATACCCAGTACTTC.

This clonotype was recorded many times. The rearrangement links TRBV6-1 to TRBJ2-1, with D tentatively TRBD2 (7 bases). Per the germline V gene, CDR1 is MNHNS and CDR2 is SASEGT. The V and J ends lost 6 bases and 6 bases respectively, with 21 bases between them. There are 16 residues in the CDR3. The CDR3 DNA sequence: TGTGCCAGCAGCCCTAAGTGGGGGGAGGGGGGCAATGAGCAGTTCTTC. Its translation: CASSPKWGEGGNEQFF.

There are many counts of this clonotype. The rearrangement uses TRBV19 and TRBJ1-2; TRBD1 agrees at 12 bases. The CDR3 contains 15 residues. V was pared by 8 bases and J by 8 bases, with 12 bases of the junction left unmatched. Germline V gives CDR1 LNHDA, CDR2 SQIVND (reference sequence). The CDR3 DNA is TGTGCCAGTCACGTCCCGGGACAGGGGGCGCGGGGCTACACCTTC. The encoded protein is CASHVPGQGARGYTF.

This clonotype was picked up many times. This sequence joins TRBV5-6 and TRBJ2-7; tentatively, D is TRBD2 (5 bases). The CDR3 is made up of 12 amino acids. V was cut by 0 bases and J by 5 bases, with 6 bases left in between. In germline, CDR1 is SGHDT, CDR2 YYEEEE. CDR3 sequence reads: CASSLVGDEQYF. The CDR3 bases are TGTGCCAGCAGCTTGGTCGGGGACGAGCAGTACTTC.

This clonotype was seen once. A far larger clone is a single base away, which makes a read error likely. The chain carries TRBV7-6 and TRBJ1-1; D is uncertain. The germline CDR1 and CDR2 sequences are SGHVS and FNYEAQ. The CDR3 runs 15 residues. V shed 5 bases and J shed 6 bases, with 19 bases lying between them. CDR3 protein: CASSQAGIQRPEAFF. CDR3 nucleotides: TGTGCCAGCAGCCAAGCTGGGATTCAAAGACCTGAAGCTTTCTTT.

This clonotype was picked up many times. The rearrangement uses TRBV5-4 and TRBJ1-4, with D possibly TRBD1 on 6 matching bases. Trimming removed 0 bases at V and 8 bases at J, with 14 bases between. CDR1 and CDR2 (germline): SGHNT, YYREEE (reference sequence). The CDR3 runs to 15 residues. CDR3 nucleotide sequence: TGTGCCAGCAGCTTGGTGGGGGGCCGGGGCGAAAAACTGTTTTTT. It codes for CASSLVGGRGEKLFF.

Remarks on this clonotype: The germline gene is not matched at one end of the junction; a read error may be the cause. This chain joins TRBV12-3 or TRBV12-4 and TRBJ2-2; D may match TRBD1 or TRBD2 (5 bases each). The CDR3 runs 14 residues. The DNA for the CDR3 is TGTGCCAGCAGGTTACAGGTGTTGACCGGGGAGCTGCTTTTT. Amino acids: CASRLQVLTGELLF.

A word on this clonotype: This could be a read error, since a much larger clone is one nucleotide away. This chain connects TRBV12-3 or TRBV12-4 to TRBJ1-1, with D perhaps TRBD1 (6 bases). V gave up 7 bases and J gave up 4 bases, with 19 bases separating them. This CDR3 has 15 amino acids. The CDR3 sequence is CASIRSGTMSTEAFF. The CDR3 region has the DNA TGTGCCAGCATCCGCTCCGGGACAATGAGCACTGAAGCTTTCTTT.

This clonotype was counted ten times or more. This may arise from a read error, as a much more abundant clone is one base away. The conserved phenylalanine or tryptophan is not found at the CDR3 terminus, so this likely reflects a read error. The DNA is left out, because the CDR3 cannot be placed on it with certainty; the CDR3 is given as TCRdb lists it. The chain uses TRBV15 and TRBJ1-2; the D segment call TRBD1 is taken from the table without a DNA check. The CDR3 is 13 amino acids in total, end residues counted. CDR1 is LNHNV, CDR2 YYDKDF, per germline (reference sequence). The CDR3 region is CATSRGDTVAPST.

This clonotype has a count of ten or more. The chain carries TRBV5-4 and TRBJ1-1; D might be TRBD1 (5 bases). Trimming left V 9 bases short and J 3 bases short, with 15 bases between. The CDR3 spans 13 residues. Per the germline V gene, CDR1 is SGHNT and CDR2 is YYREEE (reference sequence). The CDR3 DNA reads TGTGCCATAAACAGGAACCTGGACACTGAAGCTTTCTTT. This sequence encodes CAINRNLDTEAFF.

The table lists this clonotype with many counts. The chain links TRBV20-1 to TRBJ2-1; 11 bases map to TRBD2. This CDR3 contains 15 residues. J lost 2 bases, V lost 4 bases, and 4 bases had no gene match. Germline loops: CDR1 DFQATT, CDR2 SNEGSKA (reference sequence). CDR3 DNA sequence: TGCAGTGCTACGGTGACTAGCGGGGCCTACAATGAGCAGTTCTTC. Residues: CSATVTSGAYNEQFF.

By share, this clonotype ranks as medium-sized (0.01 to 0.1%). The chain couples TRBV6-9 to TRBJ2-1, with D possibly TRBD1 on 6 matching bases. Per the germline V gene, CDR1 is MNHGY and CDR2 is SVAAGI. The length of the CDR3 is 12 residues. With 8 bases removed from V and 1 base from J, the gap between germline ends came to 6 bases. DNA for the CDR3: TGTGCCAGCGGACAGTCCTACAATGAGCAGTTCTTC. It specifies CASGQSYNEQFF.